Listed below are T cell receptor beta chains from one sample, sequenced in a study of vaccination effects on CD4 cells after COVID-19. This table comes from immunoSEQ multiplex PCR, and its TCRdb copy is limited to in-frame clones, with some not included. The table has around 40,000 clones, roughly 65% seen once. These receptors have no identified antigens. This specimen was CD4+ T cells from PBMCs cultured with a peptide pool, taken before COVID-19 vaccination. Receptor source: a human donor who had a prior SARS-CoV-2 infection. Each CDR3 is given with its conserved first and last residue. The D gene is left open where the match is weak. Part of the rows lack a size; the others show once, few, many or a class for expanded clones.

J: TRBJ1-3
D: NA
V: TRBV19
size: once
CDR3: CASSWQGDSGNTIYF
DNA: TGTGCCAGTAGCTGGCAGGGCGACTCTGGAAACACCATATATTTT

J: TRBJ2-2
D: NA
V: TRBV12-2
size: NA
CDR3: CASRLVGGRVNTGELFF
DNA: TGTGCAAGTCGCCTGGTTGGGGGGCGGGTGAACACCGGGGAGCTGTTTTTT

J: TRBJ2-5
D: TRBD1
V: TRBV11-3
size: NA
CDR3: CASSLEGQQYNFQETQYF
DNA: TGTGCCAGCAGCTTAGAGGGACAGCAATATAACTTCCAAGAGACCCAGTACTTC

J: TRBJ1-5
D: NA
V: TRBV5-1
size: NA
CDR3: CASSPDGQPQHF
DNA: TGCGCCAGCAGCCCGGACGGACAGCCCCAGCATTTT

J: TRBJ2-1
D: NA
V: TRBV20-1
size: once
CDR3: CSASNRLLSYNEQFF
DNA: TGCAGTGCCAGTAACAGGCTACTCTCCTACAATGAGCAGTTCTTC

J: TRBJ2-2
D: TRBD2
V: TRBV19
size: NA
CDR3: CASSIGFPSGRANTGELFF
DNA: TGTGCCAGTAGTATAGGTTTCCCTAGCGGGAGAGCGAACACCGGGGAGCTGTTTTTT

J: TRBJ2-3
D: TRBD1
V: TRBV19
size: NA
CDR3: CASSSHDRVPQSTDTQYF
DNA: TGTGCCAGTAGTTCCCATGACAGGGTACCCCAAAGTACAGATACGCAGTATTTT

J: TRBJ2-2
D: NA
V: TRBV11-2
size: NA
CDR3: CASSPKRRASSGELFF
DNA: TGTGCCAGCAGCCCAAAGCGACGAGCGTCGTCCGGGGAGCTGTTTTTT

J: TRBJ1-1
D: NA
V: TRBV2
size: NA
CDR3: CASSEGHQNTEAFF
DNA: TGTGCCAGCAGTGAGGGACATCAGAACACTGAAGCTTTCTTT

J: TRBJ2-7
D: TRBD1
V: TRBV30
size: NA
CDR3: CASIKGASYEQYF
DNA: TGTGCCTCGATTAAGGGGGCCTCCTACGAGCAGTACTTC

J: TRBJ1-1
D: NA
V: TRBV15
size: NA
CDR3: CATSRAGNTEAFF
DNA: TGTGCCACCAGCAGGGCCGGGAACACTGAAGCTTTCTTT

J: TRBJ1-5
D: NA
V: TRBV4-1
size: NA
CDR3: CASSQRGFGNQPQHF
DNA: TGCGCCAGCAGCCAGAGGGGATTTGGCAATCAGCCCCAGCATTTT

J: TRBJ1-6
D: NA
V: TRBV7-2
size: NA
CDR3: CASSLDRNSYNSPLHF
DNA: TGTGCCAGCAGCTTAGACAGAAACTCCTATAATTCACCCCTCCACTTT

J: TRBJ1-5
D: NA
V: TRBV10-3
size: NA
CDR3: CAISDGTNYSNQPQHF
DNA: TGTGCCATCAGTGACGGGACAAACTATAGCAATCAGCCCCAGCATTTT

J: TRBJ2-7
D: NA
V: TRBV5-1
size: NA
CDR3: CASSLATQRTYEQYF
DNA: TGCGCCAGCAGCTTGGCCACACAGAGAACCTACGAGCAGTACTTC

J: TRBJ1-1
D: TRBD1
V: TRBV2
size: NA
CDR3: CASLRDRVATEAFF
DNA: TGTGCCAGCCTACGTGACAGGGTAGCCACTGAAGCTTTCTTT

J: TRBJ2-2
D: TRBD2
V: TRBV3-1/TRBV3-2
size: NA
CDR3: CASSPRLAGANGELFF
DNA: TGTGCCAGCAGCCCACGACTAGCGGGAGCTAACGGGGAGCTGTTTTTT

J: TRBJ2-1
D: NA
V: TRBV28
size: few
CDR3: CASSLLGAYNEQFF
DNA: TGTGCCAGCAGTTTATTAGGGGCCTACAATGAGCAGTTCTTC

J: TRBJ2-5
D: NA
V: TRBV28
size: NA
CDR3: CASSLAFPETQYF
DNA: TGTGCCAGCAGTTTAGCGTTTCCGGAGACCCAGTACTTC

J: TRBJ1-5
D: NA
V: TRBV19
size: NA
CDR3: CASSIGQGGLQPQHF
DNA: TGTGCCAGTAGTATAGGTCAGGGCGGGCTTCAGCCCCAGCATTTT

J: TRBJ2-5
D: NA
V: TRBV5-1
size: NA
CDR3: CASSTGPKETQYF
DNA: TGCGCCAGCAGCACGGGACCGAAGGAGACCCAGTACTTC

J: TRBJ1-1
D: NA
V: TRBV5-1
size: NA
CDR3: CASSLLGPVTEAFF
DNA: TGCGCCAGCAGCTTGTTGGGGCCTGTCACTGAAGCTTTCTTT

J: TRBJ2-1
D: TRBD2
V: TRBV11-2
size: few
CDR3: CASSWTSGHNEQFF
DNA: TGTGCCAGCAGTTGGACTAGCGGCCACAATGAGCAGTTCTTC

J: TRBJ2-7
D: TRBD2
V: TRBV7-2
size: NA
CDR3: CASSSETSSEQYF
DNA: TGTGCCAGCAGCTCCGAGACTAGCTCTGAGCAGTACTTC